The present entry profiles one TCR beta chain with its context. Its target antigen remains unknown. Nothing much larger sits one base from this clone, and base qualities are not available. Compared with germline, V lacks 3 bases and J lacks 5 bases; bases without a gene match: 10. The CDR3 runs 16 residues from the cysteine to the phenylalanine. Only the CDR3 DNA is retained, 48 bases long and in frame from the first base. Taken from the germline V gene, the CDR1 and CDR2 loops are SQVTM and ANQGSEA. The data originate from a study of CD8+ T cells in alopecia areata (dated by TCRdb to 2017 to 2018). For context, the study as a whole: To study T cell clonal expansion in alopecia areata, the researchers applied high-throughput TCRbeta sequencing to both the C3H/HeJ mouse model and human patients. On the human side, TCRbeta sequencing was run on scalp tissue and on sorted CD4+ and CD8+ peripheral blood T cells from healthy controls and from alopecia areata patients with either patchy or totalis/universalis disease. Scalp clonality was compared among normal scalp (n=4), patchy alopecia areata scalp (n=8), and alopecia totalis/universalis scalp (n=8). The RNA source kit depended on sample type: the PAXgene miRNA kit for fixed scalp, the miRNeasy kit for PBMCs, and the RNeasy kit for mouse skin. TCRbeta CDR3 regions were amplified by immunoSEQ multiplex PCR using 35 Vbeta forward and 13 Jbeta reverse primers. General study outcomes and caveats: Compared with normal scalp, lesional scalp had higher clonality and more expanded CD8+ clones, particularly in alopecia totalis/universalis, a pattern that suggests antigenic drive. Unlike mouse skin, where gammadelta T cells dominate, normal human skin contains resident alphabeta T cells that get sequenced too, which complicates analysis of the scalp TCR repertoire. Shared TCR sequences between patients were less evident than in mice, which may be partly attributable to HLA diversity in the patient population.

PBMCs were separated by density centrifugation and stained for CD3, CD4 and CD8, after which CD4+ and CD8+ T cells were sorted on a FACSAria. Unaffected controls provided scalp biopsies and blood samples. Libraries were built with the immunoSEQ multiplex PCR assay. RNA was extracted from all samples and reverse transcribed into cDNA, which served as template for TCR sequencing. First-strand cDNA was synthesized with SuperScript III using a 2:1 mix of oligo-dT and random hexamers. A synthetic immune receptor repertoire was used to gauge amplification bias, and whatever bias remained was removed computationally. Per the source publication's procedure: Raw reads were preprocessed for error removal, and CDR3 was defined according to IMGT conventions as running from the conserved cysteine to phenylalanine. Clonality was calculated as 1 minus Shannon entropy normalized by log2 of the number of productive unique TCRs. Scalp TCRbeta sequences were cross-referenced with sorted blood CD4 and CD8 repertoires so that the CD4 or CD8 identity of scalp clones could be inferred. The table comes from immuneACCESS by way of TCRdb, which keeps in-frame sequences with V and J called. Part of the clones is missing from these tables; in studies checked, under half for an unresolved V gene and the rest for unknown reasons. V and J calls and clone size are given by that table; D and trimming were obtained from the DNA. The sample table records 200,000 to 250,000 clones; around three fifths of these occur just once. About 5.3% of the sample goes to the ten largest clones.

The rearrangement combines TRBV29-1 with TRBJ2-3, with TRBD2 matching 11 junction bases. This clonotype was obtained from a human donor in good health. Sequences were obtained from CD8+ T cells sorted from blood. This receptor has the CDR3 CSVEGLAGGVIDTQYF. The bases are TGCAGCGTTGAGGGGCTAGCGGGGGGCGTAATAGATACGCAGTATTTT.